The present TCR beta chain was sequenced within a study of blood T cell repertoires in COVID-19 (dated by TCRdb to about 2020). Background for the entire study: The collaborator samples originated in the United States, Italy and Spain and spanned the acute and convalescent phases of COVID-19. The prospective study material was composed of cDNA or gDNA derived from T cells, B-cell-depleted T cells, or PBMCs. The dataset comprised deeply sampled blood TCRbeta repertoires from subjects exposed to, actively infected with, or recovered from COVID-19. The repertoires were released in a freely available public database intended as a resource for research on the immune response to SARS-CoV-2. Samples came from the ongoing ImmuneRACE study (first 160 participants) plus 1,254 subjects from 6 global collaborators. Nearly every sample came with metadata listing a de-identified subject ID, COVID-19 status, age in years and sex. Where available, HLA class I and class II types were obtained from metadata supplied by the sample provider rather than from assay-based typing.

Participants in the prospective study were enrolled through a virtual design, were aged about 18 to 89 years, and lived in 24 United States geographic areas. In the prospective study, participants were assigned to cohorts based on the clinical history participants reported in a screening survey and a study questionnaire. In the prospective study, whole blood, serum and a nasopharyngeal or oropharyngeal swab were collected from each participant by mobile phlebotomists. Participants in the prospective study had the option to provide additional blood draws and questionnaires over a 2-month period. Blood samples from the prospective study were shipped frozen or at room temperature prior to DNA extraction. Remarks on this clone: Its antigen target is currently unknown. The record has no base qualities; no much larger clone is one base away.

Spanning cysteine to phenylalanine, the CDR3 consists of 15 amino acids. The kept DNA is CDR3 alone, 45 bases in frame from the first base. CDR1 SGHRS and CDR2 YFSETQ are derived from the germline V gene. V gives up 0 bases and J gives up 0 bases, and the segment between their germline ends measures 7 bases. Study-level results and caveats: The amount of clinical and demographic metadata varied by source and participant and was provided uncurated.

The immunoSEQ Assay, a bias-controlled multiplex PCR, was used to amplify TCRbeta CDR3 regions from genomic DNA. In the original analysis: Within the assay, amplification of reference gene primers was used to estimate how many nucleated cells each sample contained. Sequence reads were collapsed and filtered to measure the absolute abundance of every unique TCRbeta CDR3 rearrangement. For each sample, productive Simpson clonality was calculated as the square root of Simpson's diversity index across productive rearrangements. Imported from immuneACCESS, the table was reduced by TCRdb to in-frame sequences with V and J called. These copies leave out some clones; in studies compared against another copy, an unresolved V gene accounts for under half, and the cause of the remainder is not known. V and J calls and clone size are those listed in that table; D and trimming were worked out from the DNA. The sample contains about 250,000 clones, 87% of them found a single time. The top ten constitute about 6.9% of the sample.

The receptor was derived from a woman aged 25-40 years with acute COVID-19. This sequence uses TRBV5-1 and TRBJ2-1, with no confident D gene call. The sequenced sample consisted of PBMCs or T cells enriched from blood (not recorded which). For the CDR3, the sequence is CASSLGLYSYNEQFF. The DNA sequence is given as TGCGCCAGCAGCTTGGGACTCTACTCCTACAATGAGCAGTTCTTC.